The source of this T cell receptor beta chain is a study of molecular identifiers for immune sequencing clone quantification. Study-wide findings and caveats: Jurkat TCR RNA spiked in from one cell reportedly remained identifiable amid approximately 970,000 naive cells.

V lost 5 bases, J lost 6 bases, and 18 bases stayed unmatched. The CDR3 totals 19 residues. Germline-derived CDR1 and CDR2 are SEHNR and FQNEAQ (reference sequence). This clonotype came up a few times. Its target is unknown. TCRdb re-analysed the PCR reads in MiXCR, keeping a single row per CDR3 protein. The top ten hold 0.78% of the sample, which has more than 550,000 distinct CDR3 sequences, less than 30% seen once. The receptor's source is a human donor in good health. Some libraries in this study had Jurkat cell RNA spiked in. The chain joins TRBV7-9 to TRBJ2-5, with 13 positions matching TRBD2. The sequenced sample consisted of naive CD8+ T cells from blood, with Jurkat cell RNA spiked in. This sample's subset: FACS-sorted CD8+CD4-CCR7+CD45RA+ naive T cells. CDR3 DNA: TGTGCCAGCAGCGCCCCCGGGACTAGCGGGGCTTACCAACTAAAGACCCAGTACTTC. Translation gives CASSAPGTSGAYQLKTQYF.